This TCR beta chain came from a study of T-cell reconstitution after alpha-beta-depleted transplantation in children. It was with unique molecular identifiers that the TCRbeta library was prepared. One entry per CDR3 protein results from TCRdb running MiXCR on the PCR reads. The repertoire holds 330,000 or so distinct CDR3 sequences, with around 7.1% as singletons. To note about this clonotype: Its antigen is still unknown.

The CDR3 runs 13 residues. Trimming removed 0 bases at V and 5 bases at J, with 8 bases between. Per the germline V gene, CDR1 is SGHDT and CDR2 is YYEEEE. General observations from the study: Two months or so post-transplant, alpha-beta T cells reportedly derived from several hundred expanded graft clones. Recipient T cells and thymic progenitors that survived gave rise to the high TCRbeta diversity observed at day 60 in some patients. At the one-year point after transplant, T-cell counts and TCRbeta diversity were found to come mostly from T cells that had been newly produced.

Sequencing used peripheral blood, obtained 360 days after TCRalphabeta/CD19-depleted stem cell transplant. The gene calls are TRBV5-6 and TRBJ1-2; D gene unclear. The receptor comes from a female patient aged 2-9 years who had a stem cell transplant for Fanconi anemia, so the T cells may come from the graft donor. CDR3 residues: CASSLDSRYGYTF. The DNA of the CDR3 is TGTGCCAGCAGCTTGGACAGTCGTTATGGCTACACCTTC.